This passage covers 25 T cell receptor beta chains from one sample sequenced in a study of blood T cell repertoires in COVID-19. The table came from immunoSEQ multiplex PCR; TCRdb's copy has only in-frame clones and leaves some out. The sample lists about 240,000 clones, approximately 86% occurring once. The sequenced material came from peripheral blood. All receptors derive from a human donor in a cohort sampled during active COVID-19.

The rearrangement links TRBV10-3 to TRBJ1-5; D call uncertain. Trimming removed 3 bases at V and 7 bases at J, with 13 bases between. The CDR3 runs 14 residues. The germline gives CDR1 ENHRY, CDR2 SYGVKD. The CDR3 bases are TGTGCCATCAGTGACAGAACAGCTCAACAGCCCCAGCATTTT. As protein: CAISDRTAQQPQHF.

The J gene is TRBJ2-3, the V gene TRBV6-4, with 7 bases aligning to TRBD2. The CDR3 is 13 residues long. The V and J ends lost 8 bases and 3 bases, in that order; junction bases with no gene match: 5. Germline V CDR1 and CDR2: MRHNA, SNTAGT. CDR3 nucleotides: TGTGCCAGCCCGGGGGGTCAAACAGATACGCAGTATTTT. Its protein is CASPGGQTDTQYF.

This clone was seen a single time. The rearrangement links TRBV18 to TRBJ1-1; D possibly corresponds to TRBD1 (6 bases). Trimming stripped 6 bases from V and 5 bases from J, with 10 bases between. CDR3 length: 12 residues. From germline, CDR1 is KGHSH and CDR2 LQKENI. The CDR3 spells CASSQRGTEAFF. The CDR3 DNA follows: TGTGCCAGCTCTCAAAGGGGGACTGAAGCTTTCTTT.

The gene calls are TRBV5-6 and TRBJ1-4; the D gene is possibly TRBD1 (6 bases). V shed 3 bases and J shed 10 bases, with 13 bases lying between them. Germline assignment: CDR1 SGHDT and CDR2 YYEEEE. The CDR3 is 13 residues long. CDR3 amino acids: CASSWYRDGKLFF. DNA of the CDR3: TGTGCCAGCAGCTGGTACAGGGATGGAAAACTGTTTTTT. Full variable domain (rest looked up from reference TRBV5-6 and TRBJ1-4): DAGVTQSPTHLIKTRGQQVTLRCSPKSGHDTVSWYQQALGQGPQFIFQYYEEEERQRGNFPDRFSGHQFPNYSSELNVNALLLGDSALYLCASSWYRDGKLFFGSGTQLSVL.

This chain connects TRBV5-5 to TRBJ2-7; D is ambiguous. CDR3 length equals 13 residues. The V gene's germline CDR1 is SGHKS and CDR2 YYEKEE (reference sequence). V was shortened by 4 bases and J by 2 bases, with 10 bases between the two germline ends. The chain's CDR3 is CASSLQLTYEQYF. The CDR3 nucleotides are TGTGCCAGCAGCCTGCAACTGACCTACGAGCAGTACTTC. The whole variable domain, remainder taken from reference TRBV5-5 and TRBJ2-7, is DAGVTQSPTHLIKTRGQQVTLRCSPISGHKSVSWYQQVLGQGPQFIFQYYEKEERGRGNFPDRFSARQFPNYSSELNVNALLLGDSALYLCASSLQLTYEQYFGPGTRLTVT.

This clone appeared once. The chain employs TRBV5-4 and TRBJ1-3, with D possibly TRBD1 on 5 matching bases. The germline V gene has CDR1 SGHNT and CDR2 YYREEE (reference sequence). The CDR3 contains 16 residues. V was shortened by 4 bases and J by 1 base, with 15 bases between the two germline ends. CDR3 in DNA: TGTGCCAGCAGCCAGGGCAGGGCCATATCTGGAAACACCATATATTTT. This codes for CASSQGRAISGNTIYF. The full variable domain, in which reference TRBV5-4 and TRBJ1-3 provide the parts outside the CDR3, is ETGVTQSPTHLIKTRGQQVTLRCSSQSGHNTVSWYQQALGQGPQFIFQYYREEENGRGNFPPRFSGLQFPNYSSELNVNALELDDSALYLCASSQGRAISGNTIYFGEGSWLTVV.

This clone was detected a few times. V usage is TRBV11-3 and J usage is TRBJ2-2; D not resolved. Germline V gene data show CDR1 as SGHNT and CDR2 as YENEEA. The CDR3 covers 14 residues. Trimming left V 1 base short and J 4 bases short, with 7 bases between. The CDR3 DNA reads as TGTGCCAGCAGCTTAGGTTACAGCACCGGGGAGCTGTTTTTT. Translated: CASSLGYSTGELFF.

V is TRBV7-2 and J is TRBJ2-4; 7 positions match TRBD2. This CDR3 region has 15 residues. Looked up from germline, CDR1 is SGHTA and CDR2 is FQGNSA. J gave up 3 bases and V 6 bases, and 8 bases lay outside the gene matches. The CDR3 spells CASSFLADHKNIQYF. The CDR3, as DNA: TGTGCCAGCAGTTTCCTAGCGGACCACAAAAACATTCAGTACTTC.

J is TRBJ1-1 and V is TRBV5-1, with D possibly TRBD1 on 6 matching bases. The V gene's germline CDR1 is SGHRS and CDR2 YFSETQ. V was clipped by 2 bases and J by 0 bases, with 8 bases between them. This CDR3 spans 14 amino acids. The CDR3 nucleotides are TGCGCCAGCAGCTTCGGACAGCTGAACACTGAAGCTTTCTTT. Encoded protein: CASSFGQLNTEAFF.

The chain couples TRBV27 to TRBJ2-5; 9 bases line up with TRBD2. The V gene's germline CDR1 is MNHEY and CDR2 SMNVEV (reference sequence). The trim removed 8 bases at V and 6 bases at J, leaving 4 bases unmatched. The CDR3 totals 12 residues. CDR3 sequence reads: CASGGLAQTQYF. CDR3 sequence (DNA): TGTGCCAGCGGGGGACTAGCTCAGACCCAGTACTTC.

This chain connects TRBV20-1 to TRBJ1-2, with D possibly being TRBD1 (6 bases). CDR1 DFQATT and CDR2 SNEGSKA come from the germline V gene (reference sequence). Trimming took 4 bases from V and 8 from J, leaving 11 bases between them. This CDR3 spans 11 amino acids. For the CDR3, the DNA is TGCAGTGCTACTGGGGGCGGGGGCTACACCTTC. Translated: CSATGGGGYTF.

This clone was observed once. The chain couples TRBV3-1 (or the pseudogene TRBV3-2) to TRBJ2-5; possible D gene TRBD2, 7 bases. V was cut by 1 base and J by 1 base, with 16 bases left in between. Germline assignment: CDR1 LGHDT and CDR2 YNNKEL (reference sequence). The CDR3 has 17 amino acids. The CDR3 sequence is CASSQAGGNRLQETQYF. In DNA form, the CDR3 reads TGTGCCAGCAGCCAAGCGGGGGGCAATAGGCTCCAAGAGACCCAGTACTTC.

This clone was seen a handful of times. The chain recombines TRBV30 with TRBJ1-6; 7 nucleotides match TRBD1. This CDR3 is built from 15 residues. Trimming cost V 4 bases and J 8 bases; bases outside gene matches: 11. The germline V gene has CDR1 GTSNPN and CDR2 SVGIG (reference sequence). CDR3 nucleotide sequence: TGTGCCTGGACTAGGAGGGGGCTAAAAGATTCACCCCTCCACTTT. Amino acid sequence: CAWTRRGLKDSPLHF.

This clone was detected once. The chain recombines TRBV10-2 with TRBJ2-3; TRBD2 matches 10 bases. This CDR3 region has 14 residues. Germline CDR1 and CDR2: WSHSY and SAAADI. V was pared by 10 bases and J by 4 bases, with 8 bases of the junction left unmatched. The CDR3 protein is CATVAGGGSDTQYF. The CDR3 bases are TGCGCCACCGTAGCGGGGGGCGGTTCAGATACGCAGTATTTT.

The chain combines TRBV7-9 with TRBJ1-4, with unresolved D. With 5 bases removed from V and 2 bases from J, the gap between germline ends came to 18 bases. There are 17 residues in the CDR3. In germline, CDR1 is SEHNR, CDR2 FQNEAQ (reference sequence). DNA for the CDR3: TGTGCCAGCAGCCCCCGGGGAGGGATGACGACTAATGAAAAACTGTTTTTT. Protein sequence: CASSPRGGMTTNEKLFF.

The chain uses TRBV20-1 and TRBJ2-7; 9 bases line up with TRBD1. CDR3 length: 14 residues. Germline V gene lookup returns CDR1 DFQATT and CDR2 SNEGSKA (reference sequence). Trimming cost V 3 bases and J 2 bases; bases outside gene matches: 5. CDR3 region: CSASRTGVPYEQYF. Here the CDR3 DNA reads TGCAGTGCTAGTAGGACAGGGGTACCCTACGAGCAGTACTTC.

The chain is built from TRBV29-1 and TRBJ1-3, with 9 bases matching TRBD1. After removal of 4 bases from V and 2 bases from J, the junction contained 0 bases not matched to a gene. Germline V gene sequence: CDR1 SQVTM, CDR2 ANQGSEA. The CDR3 length is 13 residues. CDR3 residues: CSVGDRAGNTIYF. In DNA form, the CDR3 reads TGCAGCGTTGGGGACAGGGCTGGAAACACCATATATTTT.

This sequence joins TRBV23-1 and TRBJ1-2; D may be TRBD1 (5 bases). TRBV23-1 carries the ORF label, with uncertain function. The CDR3 loop spans 13 amino acids. Between the trimmed V and J ends, which lost 3 bases and 8 bases, there was a span of 13 bases. As DNA, the CDR3 is TGCGCCAGCAGTCATCCCAGGGTCTGGGGCTACACCTTC. Its translation is CASSHPRVWGYTF.

V and J are TRBV4-2 and TRBJ2-5, with D perhaps matching TRBD2 (6 bases). Trimming took 4 bases from V and 1 from J, leaving 10 bases between them. This CDR3 contains 14 residues. Germline loops: CDR1 LGHNA, CDR2 YNFKEQ. As DNA, the CDR3 is TGTGCCAGCAGCCTAGGAGGGCTCCAAGAGACCCAGTACTTC. Protein: CASSLGGLQETQYF.

The rearrangement joins TRBV6-1 to TRBJ1-5; no reliable D call. V was trimmed by 1 base and J by 1 base, leaving 8 bases between them. In germline, CDR1 is MNHNS, CDR2 SASEGT. The CDR3 contains 15 residues. The CDR3 here is CASSEGGASNQPQHF. The CDR3 nucleotides read TGTGCCAGCAGTGAAGGGGGAGCCAGCAATCAGCCCCAGCATTTT.

The J gene is TRBJ2-5, the V gene TRBV7-6, with D hard to call. Between the trimmed V and J ends, which lost 2 bases and 3 bases, there was a span of 13 bases. The CDR3 runs 15 residues. Germline loops: CDR1 SGHVS, CDR2 FNYEAQ. CDR3 sequence reads: CASSLNGLGEETQYF. CDR3 bases: TGTGCCAGCAGCTTAAACGGCCTCGGAGAAGAGACCCAGTACTTC.

CDR3 residues: CASSQDPGSYLTYEQYF. The CDR3 nucleotides read TGTGCCAGCAGCCAAGATCCAGGCAGTTACTTAACCTACGAGCAGTACTTC. V and J are TRBV3-1 (or the pseudogene TRBV3-2) and TRBJ2-7; D is undetermined. CDR3 length: 17 amino acids. Looked up from germline, CDR1 is LGHDT and CDR2 is YNNKEL (reference sequence). Trimming pared 0 bases from V and 2 bases from J, leaving 17 bases between.

The rearrangement joins TRBV6-4 to TRBJ2-7, with 13 bases that match TRBD2. The ends lost 5 bases at V and 4 bases at J; junction bases unmatched: 5. Germline CDR1 and CDR2: MRHNA and SNTAGT. The CDR3 has 15 residues. The CDR3 region has the DNA TGTGCCAGCAGTCGACTAGCGGGAGGAGGGTACGAGCAGTACTTC. Residues: CASSRLAGGGYEQYF.

V usage is TRBV4-1 and J usage is TRBJ2-7; TRBD2 aligns across 7 bases. The germline gives CDR1 MGHRA, CDR2 YSYEKL. V shed 5 bases and J 7 bases; nucleotides not matched to a gene: 14. The CDR3 is made up of 15 amino acids. The CDR3 region has the DNA TGCGCCAGCAGCAAAAGCGGGCGGGAGTGGCGGGAGCAGTACTTC. Translated: CASSKSGREWREQYF.

This chain links TRBV28 with TRBJ1-5; D gene unclear. V was trimmed by 8 bases and J by 4 bases, leaving 9 bases between them. Germline CDR1 and CDR2: MDHEN and SYDVKM. The CDR3 has 12 amino acids. As DNA, the CDR3 is TGTGCCAGCCTGGACTCTAATCAGCCCCAGCATTTT. Amino acid sequence: CASLDSNQPQHF.